This T cell receptor beta chain was recovered during a study of identifying expanded T cells in peripheral blood. Some clones are missing from TCRdb's copy, which holds only in-frame ones; the method was immunoSEQ multiplex PCR. The sample lists over 75,000 clones, about nine tenths occurring once. During the collection period, no donor immune events like infections were recorded. Sequenced input: blood. This TCR derives from a person aged 18 to 75 in good health.

CDR3 region: CASSIRQGATYEQYF. The CDR3 nucleotides are TGTGCCAGTAGTATTAGGCAGGGGGCTACTTACGAGCAGTACTTC. V and J are TRBV19 and TRBJ2-7; 8 bases match TRBD1. Germline lookup yields CDR1 LNHDA and CDR2 SQIVND (reference sequence). Unmatched junction bases numbered 8, after V lost 3 bases and J lost 4 bases. The CDR3 covers 15 residues. Filled out from reference TRBV19 and TRBJ2-7, the complete variable domain reads DGGITQSPKYLFRKEGQNVTLSCEQNLNHDAMYWYRQDPGQGLRLIYYSQIVNDFQKGDIAEGYSVSREKKESFPLTVTSAQKNPTAFYLCASSIRQGATYEQYFGPGTRLTVT.